Presented here are 9 T cell receptor beta chains from one specimen sequenced in a study of blood T cell repertoires in COVID-19. Data came from immunoSEQ multiplex PCR; TCRdb stores just in-frame clones and leaves some out. Among tens of thousands of clones listed, around 81% were seen once. What was sequenced was peripheral blood. These receptors were taken from a human donor in a cohort sampled during active COVID-19.

V and J are TRBV28 and TRBJ2-7; D perhaps matches TRBD2 (6 bases). Germline V gene data show CDR1 as MDHEN and CDR2 as SYDVKM. Trimming stripped 5 bases from V and 6 bases from J, with 14 bases between. The CDR3 loop spans 13 amino acids. CDR3 protein: CASSPGRKVEQYF. The CDR3 nucleotides read TGTGCCAGCAGTCCCGGGAGAAAGGTCGAGCAGTACTTC.

The chain combines TRBV2 with TRBJ2-7; 11 bases fit TRBD1. Germline values: CDR1 SNHLY, CDR2 FYNNEI. This CDR3 is 16 amino acids long. V lost 4 bases to trimming and J lost 6 bases; unmatched junction nucleotides: 11. The CDR3 loop is CASSGGPPGTGGEQYF. CDR3 bases: TGTGCCAGCAGTGGGGGACCTCCCGGGACAGGGGGCGAGCAGTACTTC.

The table lists this clone with many counts. The chain carries TRBV9 and TRBJ2-2, with a weak D call TRBD2 (6 bases). Germline loops: CDR1 SGDLS, CDR2 YYNGEE. The CDR3 runs 13 residues. Trimming left V 3 bases short and J 5 bases short, with 8 bases between. The CDR3 here is CASSARGTGELFF. CDR3 DNA: TGTGCCAGCAGCGCTCGGGGGACCGGGGAGCTGTTTTTT.

This clone has just one count. The chain combines TRBV19 with TRBJ1-5; D remains unclear. CDR1 and CDR2 from the germline V gene are LNHDA and SQIVND (reference sequence). V lost 3 bases, J lost 9 bases, and 18 bases lay in between. The CDR3 contains 15 residues. The CDR3 sequence: CASSMSGGPRSPQHF. The CDR3 DNA sequence: TGTGCCAGTAGTATGTCTGGCGGGCCTAGGTCGCCCCAGCATTTT. Filled out from reference TRBV19 and TRBJ1-5, the complete variable domain reads DGGITQSPKYLFRKEGQNVTLSCEQNLNHDAMYWYRQDPGQGLRLIYYSQIVNDFQKGDIAEGYSVSREKKESFPLTVTSAQKNPTAFYLCASSMSGGPRSPQHFGDGTRLSIL.

The chain combines TRBV6-5 with TRBJ1-1; 7 nucleotides align to TRBD1. Looked up from germline, CDR1 is MNHEY and CDR2 is SVGAGI. V gave up 8 bases and J gave up 1 base; unmatched junction bases: 4. The CDR3 length is 13 residues. CDR3: CASYRQGNTEAFF. The CDR3 coding sequence is TGTGCCAGCTATAGACAGGGGAACACTGAAGCTTTCTTT.

Turning to this clone: At one of its ends the junction is not consistent with the germline gene, which may arise from a read error. The chain employs TRBV5-5 and TRBJ2-1, with TRBD2 identical over 9 bases. Per germline, CDR1 SGHKS and CDR2 YYEKEE (reference sequence). The CDR3 has 15 amino acids. The CDR3 is CASSQSGTSYDEQFF. The CDR3 DNA sequence: TGTGCCAGCAGCCAATCCGGGACTAGCTACGATGAGCAGTTCTTC.

The rearrangement links TRBV5-6 to TRBJ2-5, with no clear D. V dropped 0 bases and J dropped 7 bases, with 10 bases sitting between them. Germline values: CDR1 SGHDT, CDR2 YYEEEE. This CDR3 spans 13 amino acids. The CDR3 region is CASSLANSGTQYF. In nucleotides, the CDR3 is TGTGCCAGCAGCTTGGCCAATTCAGGGACCCAGTACTTC.

V and J are TRBV19 and TRBJ1-6; TRBD1 matches at 8 bases. Germline trimming cut 3 bases from V and 9 bases from J; bases unmatched to any gene: 10. The CDR3 loop spans 16 amino acids. Looked up from germline, CDR1 is LNHDA and CDR2 is SQIVND (reference sequence). CDR3 residues: CASSIRYQGAISPLHF. CDR3 DNA: TGTGCCAGTAGTATTCGATATCAGGGGGCGATTTCACCCCTCCACTTT. Looking up the rest from reference TRBV19 and TRBJ1-6 gives the full variable domain: DGGITQSPKYLFRKEGQNVTLSCEQNLNHDAMYWYRQDPGQGLRLIYYSQIVNDFQKGDIAEGYSVSREKKESFPLTVTSAQKNPTAFYLCASSIRYQGAISPLHFGNGTRLTVT.

This rearrangement joins TRBV5-1 to TRBJ1-1; D not certain. Trimming took 6 bases from V and 2 from J, leaving 14 bases between them. The CDR3 extends over 14 amino acids. The germline V gene has CDR1 SGHRS and CDR2 YFSETQ. DNA of the CDR3: TGCGCCAGCAAACCCGACACCGAAAACACTGAAGCTTTCTTT. Encoded protein: CASKPDTENTEAFF. Looking up the rest from reference TRBV5-1 and TRBJ1-1 gives the full variable domain: KAGVTQTPRYLIKTRGQQVTLSCSPISGHRSVSWYQQTPGQGLQFLFEYFSETQRNKGNFPGRFSGRQFSNSRSEMNVSTLELGDSALYLCASKPDTENTEAFFGQGTRLTVV.